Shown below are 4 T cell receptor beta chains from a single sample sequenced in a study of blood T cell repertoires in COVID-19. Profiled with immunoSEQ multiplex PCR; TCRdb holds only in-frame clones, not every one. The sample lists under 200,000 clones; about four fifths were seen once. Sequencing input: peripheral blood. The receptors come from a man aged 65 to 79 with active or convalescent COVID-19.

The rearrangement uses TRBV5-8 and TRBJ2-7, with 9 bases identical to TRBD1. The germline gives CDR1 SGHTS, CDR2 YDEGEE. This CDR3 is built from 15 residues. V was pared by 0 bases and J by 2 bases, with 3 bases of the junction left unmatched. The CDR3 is CASSLVGTGTYEQYF. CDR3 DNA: TGTGCCAGCAGCTTGGTAGGGACAGGGACCTACGAGCAGTACTTC. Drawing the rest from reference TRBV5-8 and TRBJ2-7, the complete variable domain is EAGVTQSPTHLIKTRGQQATLRCSPISGHTSVYWYQQALGLGLQFLLWYDEGEERNRGNFPPRFSGRQFPNYSSELNVNALELEDSALYLCASSLVGTGTYEQYFGPGTRLTVT.

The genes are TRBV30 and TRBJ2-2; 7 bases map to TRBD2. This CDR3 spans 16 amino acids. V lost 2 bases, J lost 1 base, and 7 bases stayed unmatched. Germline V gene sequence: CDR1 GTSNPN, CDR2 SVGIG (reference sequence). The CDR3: CAWSLGGGLNTGELFF. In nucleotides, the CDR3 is TGTGCCTGGAGTTTAGGCGGGGGTCTGAACACCGGGGAGCTGTTTTTT.

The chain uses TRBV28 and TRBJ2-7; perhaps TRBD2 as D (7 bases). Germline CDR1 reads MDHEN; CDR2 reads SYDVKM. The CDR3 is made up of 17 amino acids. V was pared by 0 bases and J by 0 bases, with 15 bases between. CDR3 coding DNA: TGTGCCAGCAGTTTATGGGGGGGGGCAGGGTCCTCCTACGAGCAGTACTTC. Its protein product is CASSLWGGAGSSYEQYF.

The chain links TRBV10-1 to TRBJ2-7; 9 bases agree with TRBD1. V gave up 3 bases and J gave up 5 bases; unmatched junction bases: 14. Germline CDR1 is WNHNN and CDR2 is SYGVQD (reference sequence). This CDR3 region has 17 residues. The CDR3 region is CASSDPSEGQGFNEQYF. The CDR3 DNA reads TGCGCCAGCAGTGACCCCTCTGAGGGACAGGGTTTCAACGAGCAGTACTTC.